The T cell receptor beta chain under discussion was sequenced for a study of T cells in Graves' hyperthyroidism and ophthalmopathy (dated by TCRdb to about 2019). Background on the whole study: Peripheral blood was sampled at the time of initial diagnosis, prior to any treatment. TCR Vbeta CDR3 sequencing of 135 peripheral blood samples (roughly 43 ophthalmopathy, 75 to 80 hyperthyroidism and roughly 17 progressor patients) is reported in the paper. Prospective prediction of ophthalmopathy was tested in an independent validation cohort of 18 to 20 hyperthyroidism patients and 17 patients who later progressed to ophthalmopathy. The roughly 91 discovery patients were randomly divided into training and test sets at a 7:3 ratio. Following sampling, methimazole starting at 30 mg daily was given to hyperthyroidism patients, and high-dose intravenous methylprednisolone was given to ophthalmopathy patients. In addition, the study compared T-cell repertoires in thyroid tissue and in blood from 6 or 7 Graves' hyperthyroidism patients. To identify distinguishing TCR V-J signatures, a discovery cohort of about 100 patients was used, comprising 43 with Graves' ophthalmopathy and some 60 with stable Graves' hyperthyroidism. Overall study results and their limits: Most expanded thyroid clonotypes (frequency above 0.001) were also detected in blood, a finding suggesting that blood repertoires may reflect thyroid immune responses. Ophthalmopathy was separated from stable hyperthyroidism by a 13 V-J signature model, with approximately 90% sensitivity and 81% to 83% specificity obtained in cross-validation and 80%/75% obtained in testing. Sample size was not statistically predetermined, and investigators were not blinded to group allocation. In validation, progression to ophthalmopathy was predicted by the model with approximately 67% sensitivity and 72.22% specificity, a median of around 5.9 months before onset.

Amplification of TCR beta CDR3 regions was carried out from RNA transcripts. The TCR CDR3 was subjected to a first round of RT-PCR using the HTBI primer set and the Qiagen OneStep RT-PCR kit. Libraries were constructed in a second round of multiplex PCR, after which size selection and purification were performed. Sequencing of the libraries was done on an Illumina HiSeq2000 using paired-end 100 bp reads. The study's own analysis went as follows. SOAPnuke was used to process the raw data, with reads discarded if the reads contained adapters or uncalled bases, had a mean Phred below 15, or lacked an exact constant-primer or identifier match. High-quality paired reads were merged with COPE v1.2.5, and unique nucleotide sequences were defined as clonotypes. Clonotypes were aligned to IMGT TRBV, TRBD and TRBJ reference segments using MiTCR v1.1. The analysis was restricted to V-J combinations with a frequency above 0.0001, which together covered roughly 99% of the repertoires. A TCS score was defined as the ratio between F50 (clonal expansion) and ExV (chaos), using BLOSUM62-based TCRdist between CDR3 peptides within each V-J. Welch's t-statistics and random forest reduced roughly 530 V-J features to roughly 13, which were used in a naive Bayes classifier (R e1071). Clones were called with MiXCR by TCRdb after fastp trimmed the public reads at Q25, and only in-frame beta chains were retained. Identical CDR3 protein sequences are pooled into one entry, listed with their most common genes and DNA. The V and J calls come from TCRdb's annotation, not from the publication. The sample profile shows about 380,000 distinct CDR3 sequences; 13% of them were found once. The ten biggest clones cover around 21% of the sample.

About this clonotype: The specificity of this receptor is unknown. There are no base qualities to consult, and no much larger clone falls within one base.

Hyperthyroidism patients were aged 18 to 65 years and newly diagnosed, with disease duration of less than 2 months. The study excluded patients with uncontrolled infections, other autoimmune diseases, pregnancy or lactation. Clinical symptoms, serum thyroxine and TRAb, thyroid ultrasound, and orbital computed tomography formed the basis for the diagnoses. Blood from progressor patients was collected at the time of first diagnosis with hyperthyroidism, before any ophthalmopathy symptoms had appeared. PBMCs were isolated from about 9.1 ml of fresh peripheral blood by Ficoll-Paque density gradient centrifugation. Patients classed as progressors first received a Graves' hyperthyroidism diagnosis and then went on to develop ophthalmopathy during follow-up. Total RNA was extracted with Trizol reagent, and quality was checked on an Agilent 2100 Bioanalyzer. The specimen was blood. The sequence was obtained from a man aged 25-45 years with Graves' hyperthyroidism that later progressed to Graves' ophthalmopathy.

The nucleotide sequence reads as follows: TGTGCCAGCAGCTTAGGTTCCAGGCGAAACTCCTACGAGCAGTACTTC. Translation gives CASSLGSRRNSYEQYF. The chain couples TRBV7-2 to TRBJ2-7, with no confident D gene call. The CDR3 contains 16 residues, cysteine and phenylalanine counted. The DNA shown is the 48-base CDR3, in frame from base 1. From the germline V gene, CDR1 is SGHTA and CDR2 is FQGNSA. V drops 1 base and J drops 0 bases, leaving 13 bases in between.